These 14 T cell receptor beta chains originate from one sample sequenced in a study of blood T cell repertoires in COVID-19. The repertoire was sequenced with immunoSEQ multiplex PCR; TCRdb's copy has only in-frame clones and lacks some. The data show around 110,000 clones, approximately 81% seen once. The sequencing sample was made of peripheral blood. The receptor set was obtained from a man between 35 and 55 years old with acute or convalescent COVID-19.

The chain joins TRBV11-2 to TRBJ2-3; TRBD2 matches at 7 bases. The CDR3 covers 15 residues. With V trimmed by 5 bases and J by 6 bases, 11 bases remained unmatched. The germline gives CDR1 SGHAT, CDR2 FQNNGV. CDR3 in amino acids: CASSPRDYGFDTQYF. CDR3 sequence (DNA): TGTGCCAGCAGCCCGCGGGACTACGGCTTCGATACGCAGTATTTT.

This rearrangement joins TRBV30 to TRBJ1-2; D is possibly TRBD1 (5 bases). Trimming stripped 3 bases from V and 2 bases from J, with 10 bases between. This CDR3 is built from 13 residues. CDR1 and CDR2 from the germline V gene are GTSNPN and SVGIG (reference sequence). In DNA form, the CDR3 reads TGTGCCTGGAGATCGGACACGAACTATGGCTACACCTTC. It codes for CAWRSDTNYGYTF.

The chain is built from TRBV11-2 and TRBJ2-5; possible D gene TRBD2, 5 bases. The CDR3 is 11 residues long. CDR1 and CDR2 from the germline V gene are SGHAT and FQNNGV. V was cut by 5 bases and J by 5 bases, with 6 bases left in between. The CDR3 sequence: CASSPGETQYF. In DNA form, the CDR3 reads TGTGCCAGCAGCCCGGGGGAGACCCAGTACTTC. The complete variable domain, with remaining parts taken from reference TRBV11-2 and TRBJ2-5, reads EAGVAQSPRYKIIEKRQSVAFWCNPISGHATLYWYQQILGQGPKLLIQFQNNGVVDDSQLPKDRFSAERLKGVDSTLKIQPAKLEDSAVYLCASSPGETQYFGPGTRLLVL.

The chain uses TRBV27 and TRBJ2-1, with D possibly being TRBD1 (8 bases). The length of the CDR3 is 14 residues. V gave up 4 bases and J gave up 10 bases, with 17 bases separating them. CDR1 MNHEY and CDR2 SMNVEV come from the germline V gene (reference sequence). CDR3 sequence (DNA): TGTGCCAGCAGTTCCTACAGGGGGGGGAGCGAGCAGTTCTTC. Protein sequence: CASSSYRGGSEQFF.

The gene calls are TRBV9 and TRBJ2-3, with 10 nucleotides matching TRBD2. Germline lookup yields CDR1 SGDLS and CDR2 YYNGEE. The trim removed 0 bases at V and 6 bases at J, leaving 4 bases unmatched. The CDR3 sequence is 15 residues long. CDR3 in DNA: TGTGCCAGCAGCGTAGGCAATAGCGGGGGGGATACGCAGTATTTT. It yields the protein CASSVGNSGGDTQYF.

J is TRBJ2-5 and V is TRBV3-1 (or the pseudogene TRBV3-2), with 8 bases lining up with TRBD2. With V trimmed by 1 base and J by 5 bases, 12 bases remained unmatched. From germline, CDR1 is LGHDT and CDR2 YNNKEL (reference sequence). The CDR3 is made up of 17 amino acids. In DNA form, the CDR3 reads TGTGCCAGCAGCCAAGTCGCCACTAGCGGTCGGGGGGAGACCCAGTACTTC. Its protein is CASSQVATSGRGETQYF.

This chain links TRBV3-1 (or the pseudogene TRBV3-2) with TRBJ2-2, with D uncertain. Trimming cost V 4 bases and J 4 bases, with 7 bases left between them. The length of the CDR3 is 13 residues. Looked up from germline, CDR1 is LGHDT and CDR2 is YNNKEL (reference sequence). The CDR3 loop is CASSPLVTGELFF. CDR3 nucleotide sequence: TGTGCCAGCAGCCCCCTAGTCACCGGGGAGCTGTTTTTT.

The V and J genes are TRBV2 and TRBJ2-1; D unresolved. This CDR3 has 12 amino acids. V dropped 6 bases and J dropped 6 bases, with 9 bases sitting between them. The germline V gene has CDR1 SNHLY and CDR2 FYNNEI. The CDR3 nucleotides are TGTGCCAGCAGATGGTCAGGCAATGAGCAGTTCTTC. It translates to CASRWSGNEQFF.

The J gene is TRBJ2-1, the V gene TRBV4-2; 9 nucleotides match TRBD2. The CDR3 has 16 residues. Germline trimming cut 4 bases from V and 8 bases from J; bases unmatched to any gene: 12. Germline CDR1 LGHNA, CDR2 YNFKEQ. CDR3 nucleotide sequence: TGTGCCAGCAGCCCGCAGAGTAGCGGGAGTCGCGATGAGCAGTTCTTC. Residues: CASSPQSSGSRDEQFF.

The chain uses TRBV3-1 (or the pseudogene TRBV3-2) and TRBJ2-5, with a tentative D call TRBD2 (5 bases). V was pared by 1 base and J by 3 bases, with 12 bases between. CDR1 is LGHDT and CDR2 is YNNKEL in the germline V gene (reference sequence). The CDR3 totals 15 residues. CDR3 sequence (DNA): TGTGCCAGCAGCCAAGGGGTTCGACTAAAAGAGACCCAGTACTTC. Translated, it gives CASSQGVRLKETQYF.

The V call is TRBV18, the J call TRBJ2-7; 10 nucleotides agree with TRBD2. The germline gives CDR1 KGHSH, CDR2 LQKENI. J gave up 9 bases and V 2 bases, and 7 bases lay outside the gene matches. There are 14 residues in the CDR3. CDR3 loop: CASSPGLAEGAQYF. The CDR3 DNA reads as TGTGCCAGCTCACCAGGACTAGCGGAGGGTGCGCAGTACTTC. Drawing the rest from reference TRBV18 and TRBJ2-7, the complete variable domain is NAGVMQNPRHLVRRRGQEARLRCSPMKGHSHVYWYRQLPEEGLKFMVYLQKENIIDESGMPKERFSAEFPKEGPSILRIQQVVRGDSAAYFCASSPGLAEGAQYFGPGTRLTVT.

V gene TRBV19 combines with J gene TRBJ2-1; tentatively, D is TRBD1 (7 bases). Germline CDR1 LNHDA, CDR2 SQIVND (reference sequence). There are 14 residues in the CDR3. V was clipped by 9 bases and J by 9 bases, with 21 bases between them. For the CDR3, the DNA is TGTGCCAGCTTACCCCGAGCAGGGGGGAGTGAGCAGTTCTTC. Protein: CASLPRAGGSEQFF.

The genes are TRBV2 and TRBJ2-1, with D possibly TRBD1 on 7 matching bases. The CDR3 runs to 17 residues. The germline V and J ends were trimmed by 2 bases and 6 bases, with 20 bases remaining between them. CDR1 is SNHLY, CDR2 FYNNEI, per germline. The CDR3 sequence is CASSERAVRQGGNEQFF. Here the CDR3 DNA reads TGTGCCAGCAGTGAAAGGGCGGTCCGCCAGGGGGGCAATGAGCAGTTCTTC. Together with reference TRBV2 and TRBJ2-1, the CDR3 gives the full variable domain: EPEVTQTPSHQVTQMGQEVILRCVPISNHLYFYWYRQILGQKVEFLVSFYNNEISEKSEIFDDQFSVERPDGSNFTLKIRSTKLEDSAMYFCASSERAVRQGGNEQFFGPGTRLTVL.

The CDR3, as DNA: TGTGCCAGCAGTTTGGACAGGTACACCGGGGAGCTGTTTTTT. It yields the protein CASSLDRYTGELFF. The chain has TRBV6-5 and TRBJ2-2, with 7 bases aligning to TRBD1. Losses at the gene ends were 4 bases for V and 3 bases for J; bases not matched to a gene: 2. The CDR3 is made up of 14 amino acids. Germline V lookup: CDR1 MNHEY, CDR2 SVGAGI.